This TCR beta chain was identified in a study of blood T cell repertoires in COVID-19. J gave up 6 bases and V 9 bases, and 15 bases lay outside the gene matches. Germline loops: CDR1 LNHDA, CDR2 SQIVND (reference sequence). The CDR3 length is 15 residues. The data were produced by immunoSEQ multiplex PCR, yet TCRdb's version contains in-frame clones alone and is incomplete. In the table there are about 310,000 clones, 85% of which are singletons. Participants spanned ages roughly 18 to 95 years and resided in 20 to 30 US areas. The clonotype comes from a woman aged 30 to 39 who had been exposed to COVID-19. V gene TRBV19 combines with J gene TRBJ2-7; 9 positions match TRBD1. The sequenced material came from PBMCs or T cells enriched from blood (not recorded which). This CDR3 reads CASNTPGQGLGEQYF. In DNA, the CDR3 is TGTGCCAGCAACACCCCGGGACAGGGACTGGGCGAGCAGTACTTC.